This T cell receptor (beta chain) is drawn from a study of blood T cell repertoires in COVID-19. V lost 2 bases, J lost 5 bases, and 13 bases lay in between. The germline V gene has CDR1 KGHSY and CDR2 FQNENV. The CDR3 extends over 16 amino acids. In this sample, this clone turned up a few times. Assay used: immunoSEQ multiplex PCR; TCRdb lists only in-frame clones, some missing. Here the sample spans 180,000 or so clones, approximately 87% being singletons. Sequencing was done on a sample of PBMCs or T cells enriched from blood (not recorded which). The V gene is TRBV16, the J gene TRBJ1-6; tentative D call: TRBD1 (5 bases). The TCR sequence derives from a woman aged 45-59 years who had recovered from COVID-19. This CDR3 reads CASSQALGLHNSPLHF. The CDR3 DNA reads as TGTGCCAGCAGCCAAGCGTTGGGACTGCATAATTCACCCCTCCACTTT.